Listed here are 20 T cell receptor beta chains from one sample, sequenced in a study of T cell repertoires in cytomegalovirus infection. For these receptors, no antigen is known. MiXCR, run by TCRdb on the reads, gives a single entry per CDR3 protein. This repertoire shows around 540,000 distinct CDR3 sequences, 30% to 40% found once; its top ten account for 15% to 20%. The sequenced sample was cultured PBMCs, obtained from culture after CMV antigen stimulation. The receptors come from a human donor in good health (CMV status not recorded). Some clones in this sample may be carry-over from other donors' samples.

As for this clonotype: Mismatch with germline at one junction end may stem from a read error. J is TRBJ2-3 and V is TRBV7-8; D may be TRBD2 (5 bases). CDR1 and CDR2 from the germline V gene are SGHVS and FQNEAQ. The CDR3 loop spans 15 amino acids. CDR3 coding DNA: TGTGCCAGCACCTTAGTCGGTTTTAGCGCAGATACGCAGTATTTT. Its translation is CASTLVGFSADTQYF.

The V and J genes are TRBV20-1 and TRBJ2-2, with D maybe TRBD1 (6 bases). CDR3 length equals 14 residues. Germline-derived CDR1 and CDR2 are DFQATT and SNEGSKA (reference sequence). The V gene lost 1 base and the J gene lost 2 bases, with 8 bases spanning the gap. The CDR3 coding sequence is TGCAGTGCTAGAGGGACAGATAACACCGGGGAGCTGTTTTTT. Translating it yields CSARGTDNTGELFF.

The chain is built from TRBV12-3 or TRBV12-4 and TRBJ1-2, with TRBD1 matching 7 bases. V was clipped by 6 bases and J by 4 bases; unmatched bases: 14. The CDR3 contains 16 residues. The CDR3 coding sequence is TGTGCCAGCAGCCCCTCCGACAGGGTAAAGAGCTATGGCTACACCTTC. Amino acid sequence: CASSPSDRVKSYGYTF.

This clonotype has at least ten counts. The J gene is TRBJ2-1, the V gene TRBV7-2, with TRBD2 identical over 8 bases. V lost 1 base, J lost 8 bases, and 7 bases stayed unmatched. From germline, CDR1 is SGHTA and CDR2 FQGNSA. The CDR3 totals 15 residues. CDR3 sequence reads: CASSLEGTSRDEQFF. CDR3 nucleotide sequence: TGTGCCAGCAGCTTAGAGGGGACTAGTCGGGATGAGCAGTTCTTC. The full variable domain, its missing parts supplied by reference TRBV7-2 and TRBJ2-1, is GAGVSQSPSNKVTEKGKDVELRCDPISGHTALYWYRQSLGQGLEFLIYFQGNSAPDKSGLPSDRFSAERTGGSVSTLTIQRTQQEDSAVYLCASSLEGTSRDEQFFGPGTRLTVL.

This clonotype has more than one count but fewer than ten. This chain uses TRBV18 with TRBJ1-1, with TRBD1 as a possible D gene (5 bases). With 2 bases removed from V and 0 bases from J, the gap between germline ends came to 16 bases. The CDR3 is 17 residues long. The germline V gene has CDR1 KGHSH and CDR2 LQKENI. The CDR3 DNA follows: TGTGCCAGCTCACCAAGGGGTGGGTTTGGTGTGAACACTGAAGCTTTCTTT. Protein product: CASSPRGGFGVNTEAFF.

This clonotype was seen more than once but under ten times. The rearrangement uses TRBV10-3 and TRBJ2-7; maybe TRBD1 (6 bases). This CDR3 spans 18 amino acids. The V and J ends lost 3 bases and 3 bases respectively, with 24 bases between them. CDR1 is ENHRY, CDR2 SYGVKD, per germline. CDR3 bases: TGTGCCATCAGTGACCCTGGGGGAACAGGGTTACGGTTCTACGAGCAGTACTTC. This sequence encodes CAISDPGGTGLRFYEQYF.

In its sample, this clonotype was seen a few times. The genes are TRBV7-9 and TRBJ1-4; D is unresolved. V shed 6 bases and J shed 11 bases, with 10 bases lying between them. The CDR3 covers 11 residues. Germline V gene lookup returns CDR1 SEHNR and CDR2 FQNEAQ (reference sequence). The CDR3 loop is CASSSDGKLFF. DNA for the CDR3: TGTGCCAGCAGTTCCGACGGGAAACTGTTTTTT.

The gene calls are TRBV6-2 or TRBV6-3 and TRBJ2-7; 10 bases are a match to TRBD1. Trimming cost V 5 bases and J 4 bases; bases outside gene matches: 8. Germline V gene data show CDR1 as MNHEY and CDR2 as SVGEGT. There are 15 residues in the CDR3. The CDR3 sequence: CASSRGQGTFYEQYF. The CDR3 region has the DNA TGTGCCAGCAGTCGGGGACAGGGGACCTTTTACGAGCAGTACTTC.

The gene calls are TRBV28 and TRBJ2-7; 8 positions match TRBD2. CDR3 length: 17 residues. Germline assignment: CDR1 MDHEN and CDR2 SYDVKM. The junction had 18 bases not matched to a gene; V was cut back by 8 bases and J by 3 bases. The CDR3 nucleotides are TGTGCCAGCTCTGGGGCTTCCGCCGGGACTAGGAACTACGAGCAGTACTTC. Translated: CASSGASAGTRNYEQYF.

This chain joins TRBV12-3 or TRBV12-4 and TRBJ2-4; D gene unclear. V lost 6 bases, J lost 3 bases, and 12 bases lay in between. The CDR3 has 14 amino acids. The chain's CDR3 is CASSPSNSKNIQYF. Written as DNA, the CDR3 is TGTGCCAGCAGCCCCAGTAACAGCAAAAACATTCAGTACTTC.

The CDR3 spells CASSALGVLVGYTF. CDR3 in DNA: TGTGCCAGCAGTGCCCTCGGGGTCTTGGTTGGCTACACCTTC. The V and J genes are TRBV12-3 or TRBV12-4 and TRBJ1-2; D is unresolved. The CDR3 is 14 amino acids. Trimming took off 5 bases at V and 7 bases at J, with 17 bases between the two ends.

This clonotype has a count of ten or more. The gene calls are TRBV19 and TRBJ1-1; D perhaps matches TRBD1 (6 bases). V was trimmed by 9 bases and J by 8 bases, leaving 25 bases between them. There are 15 residues in the CDR3. CDR1 and CDR2 (germline): LNHDA, SQIVND (reference sequence). CDR3 in amino acids: CASRTGQWRGPEAFF. The CDR3 DNA follows: TGTGCCAGCCGAACCGGACAGTGGCGGGGGCCCGAAGCTTTCTTT.

The genes are TRBV6-8 and TRBJ2-2; the D gene is possibly TRBD2 (6 bases). The CDR3 extends over 15 amino acids. Trimming removed 0 bases at V and 4 bases at J, with 9 bases between. CDR1 is MNHGY and CDR2 is SAAAGT in the germline V gene. CDR3: CASSYSGGLTGELFF. The CDR3 bases are TGTGCCAGCAGTTACTCGGGGGGACTCACCGGGGAGCTGTTTTTT.

This clonotype was detected only a few times. The rearrangement uses TRBV12-3 or TRBV12-4 and TRBJ1-1; no reliable D call. The ends were cut back, 7 bases at V and 5 bases at J, with 17 bases in the middle. This CDR3 comprises 14 residues. CDR3 bases: TGTGCCAGCAATAAGTGGGGATTAGGGACTGAAGCTTTCTTT. This encodes CASNKWGLGTEAFF.

V and J are TRBV6-1 and TRBJ1-1; the D is unclear. Germline V gives CDR1 MNHNS, CDR2 SASEGT. This CDR3 spans 13 amino acids. V was shortened by 5 bases and J by 7 bases, with 14 bases between the two germline ends. CDR3 sequence (DNA): TGTGCCAGCAGTTATTTTTGGGATAATGAAGCTTTCTTT. Protein product: CASSYFWDNEAFF.

The chain combines TRBV3-1 with TRBJ2-3; D remains unclear. This CDR3 is 16 amino acids long. Germline V gene sequence: CDR1 LGHDT, CDR2 YNNKEL (reference sequence). V lost 6 bases to trimming and J lost 2 bases, with 18 bases between them. The CDR3 loop reads CASSLAPSSTTDTQYF. The CDR3 DNA follows: TGTGCCAGCAGTCTGGCCCCCTCGAGTACCACAGATACGCAGTATTTT.

The V call is TRBV30, the J call TRBJ2-1, with 8 bases lining up with TRBD2. Germline V lookup: CDR1 GTSNPN, CDR2 SVGIG (reference sequence). This CDR3 has 15 amino acids. V was clipped by 4 bases and J by 7 bases; unmatched bases: 12. The CDR3 protein is CAWKDSGTRLNEQFF. The CDR3 coding sequence is TGTGCCTGGAAAGATAGCGGGACGCGCCTTAATGAGCAGTTCTTC.

The V gene is TRBV7-2, the J gene TRBJ2-1; D may be TRBD2 (5 bases). The CDR3 runs to 12 residues. V lost 4 bases to trimming and J lost 12 bases, with 13 bases between them. Looked up from germline, CDR1 is SGHTA and CDR2 is FQGNSA. Here the CDR3 reads CASSSVGLWQFF. CDR3 bases: TGTGCCAGCAGCTCCGTAGGACTGTGGCAGTTCTTC.

J is TRBJ2-7 and V is TRBV5-5; no reliable D call. CDR1 is SGHKS and CDR2 is YYEKEE in the germline V gene (reference sequence). V was cut by 1 base and J by 3 bases, with 11 bases left in between. The CDR3 consists of 14 residues. CDR3 sequence (DNA): TGTGCCAGCAGCTTGCGTCTCGGAAACTACGAGCAGTACGTC. Its translation is CASSLRLGNYEQYV.

The chain couples TRBV24-1 to TRBJ2-3, with no clear D. Germline V lookup: CDR1 KGHDR, CDR2 SFDVKD. The CDR3 extends over 15 amino acids. Deletions cut 8 bases from V and 1 base from J, with 15 bases between. The CDR3 coding sequence is TGTGCCACCACCCAGCCGGAAGCCCGCACAGATACGCAGTATTTT. Translated: CATTQPEARTDTQYF.